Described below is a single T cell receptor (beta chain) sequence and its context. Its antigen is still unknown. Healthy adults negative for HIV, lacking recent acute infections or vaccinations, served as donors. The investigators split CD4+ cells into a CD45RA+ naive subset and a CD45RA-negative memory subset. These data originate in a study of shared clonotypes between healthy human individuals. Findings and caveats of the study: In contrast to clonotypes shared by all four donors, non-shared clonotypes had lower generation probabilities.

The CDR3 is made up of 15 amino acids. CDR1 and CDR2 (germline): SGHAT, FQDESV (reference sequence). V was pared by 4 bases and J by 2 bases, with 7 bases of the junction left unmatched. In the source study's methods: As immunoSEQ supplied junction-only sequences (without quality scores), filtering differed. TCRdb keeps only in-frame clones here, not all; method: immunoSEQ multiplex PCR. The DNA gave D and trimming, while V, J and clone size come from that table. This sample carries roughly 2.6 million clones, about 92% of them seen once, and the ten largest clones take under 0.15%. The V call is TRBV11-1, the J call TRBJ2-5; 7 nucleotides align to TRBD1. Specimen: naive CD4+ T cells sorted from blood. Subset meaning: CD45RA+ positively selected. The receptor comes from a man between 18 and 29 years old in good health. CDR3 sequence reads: CASSSRQGGQETQYF. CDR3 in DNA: TGTGCCAGCAGCTCGCGACAGGGTGGGCAAGAGACCCAGTACTTC.